These 13 T cell receptor beta chains originate from one sample sequenced in a study of T cells in Graves' hyperthyroidism and ophthalmopathy. Authors of the study amplified TCR beta CDR3 regions from RNA transcripts. An initial round of RT-PCR targeting the TCR CDR3 relied on the HTBI primer set. TCRdb processed the multiplex PCR reads anew with MiXCR; each CDR3 protein has one entry. The sample lists more than 50,000 distinct CDR3 sequences; approximately 50% were seen once. Sequencing used blood. The receptor set was obtained from a woman aged 55-70 years with Graves' ophthalmopathy.

This clonotype was recorded many times. This rearrangement joins TRBV5-5 to TRBJ1-6, with D perhaps matching TRBD1 (5 bases). The V end was cut by 2 bases, the J end by 1 base, with 16 bases between. CDR1 and CDR2 from the germline V gene are SGHKS and YYEKEE (reference sequence). The CDR3 totals 18 residues. The CDR3 sequence: CASSFMGGGGSYNSPLHF. The CDR3 DNA is TGTGCCAGCAGCTTTATGGGGGGGGGTGGATCCTATAATTCACCCCTCCACTTT.

This clonotype was recorded once. The chain carries TRBV7-3 and TRBJ1-5, with no clear D. Trimming took off 2 bases at V and 6 bases at J, with 17 bases between the two ends. Germline V gives CDR1 SGHTA, CDR2 FQGTGA. This CDR3 spans 16 amino acids. The CDR3 DNA follows: TGTGCCAGCAGCTTAGAATACTCAGGCGAGGGTCAGCCCCAGCATTTT. As protein: CASSLEYSGEGQPQHF. Supplemented by reference TRBV7-3 and TRBJ1-5, the full variable domain reads GAGVSQTPSNKVTEKGKYVELRCDPISGHTALYWYRQSLGQGPEFLIYFQGTGAADDSGLPNDRFFAVRPEGSVSTLKIQRTERGDSAVYLCASSLEYSGEGQPQHFGDGTRLSIL.

This clonotype was recorded a few times. This may come from a read error, since a much larger clone is one base off. CDR3 DNA sequence: TGTGCCAGCAGGCTTACCGGGAGCGCCTACGAGCAGTACTTC. This encodes CASRLTGSAYEQYF. The V and J genes are TRBV6-1 and TRBJ2-7, with D maybe TRBD2 (6 bases). This CDR3 spans 14 amino acids. CDR1 and CDR2 (germline): MNHNS, SASEGT. Trimming took off 6 bases at V and 2 bases at J, with 14 bases between the two ends.

This clonotype was recorded many times. The J gene is TRBJ2-5, the V gene TRBV5-6; 11 bases fit TRBD1. This CDR3 region has 17 residues. The germline V gene has CDR1 SGHDT and CDR2 YYEEEE. The J segment lost 4 bases and the V segment lost 0 bases, leaving 8 bases of the junction unmatched. CDR3 coding DNA: TGTGCCAGCAGCTTGGAGGGACAGGGGGTTTTTCGAGAGACCCAGTACTTC. Protein product: CASSLEGQGVFRETQYF.

A word on this clonotype: The germline gene is not matched at one end of the junction; a read error may be the cause. The chain uses TRBV12-3 or TRBV12-4 and TRBJ1-1; maybe TRBD1 (5 bases). This CDR3 contains 12 residues. The CDR3 is CASSLRGVEAVF. DNA of the CDR3: TGTGCCAGCAGTTTGAGGGGAGTTGAAGCTGTCTTT.

The chain carries TRBV19 and TRBJ1-2; TRBD1 agrees at 8 bases. This CDR3 region has 13 residues. Per the germline V gene, CDR1 is LNHDA and CDR2 is SQIVND (reference sequence). With V trimmed by 8 bases and J by 2 bases, 4 bases remained unmatched. This CDR3 reads CASQRDRNYGYTF. DNA of the CDR3: TGTGCCAGTCAGAGGGACAGGAACTATGGCTACACCTTC. Using reference TRBV19 and TRBJ1-2 for the parts outside the CDR3, the full variable domain is DGGITQSPKYLFRKEGQNVTLSCEQNLNHDAMYWYRQDPGQGLRLIYYSQIVNDFQKGDIAEGYSVSREKKESFPLTVTSAQKNPTAFYLCASQRDRNYGYTFGSGTRLTVV.

The sample holds many counts of this clonotype. The chain is built from TRBV3-1 and TRBJ2-3; D is unclear. This CDR3 is 14 amino acids long. Germline CDR1 reads LGHDT; CDR2 reads YNNKEL (reference sequence). Between the trimmed V and J ends, which lost 1 base and 3 bases, there was a span of 8 bases. CDR3 sequence (DNA): TGTGCCAGCAGCCAAGTTTCCGGGACAGATACGCAGTATTTT. Protein product: CASSQVSGTDTQYF.

The gene calls are TRBV29-1 and TRBJ2-1, with 8 bases lining up with TRBD2. Germline V CDR1 and CDR2: SQVTM, ANQGSEA. This CDR3 has 13 residues. After removal of 5 bases from V and 5 bases from J, the junction contained 5 bases not matched to a gene. Here the CDR3 reads CSVSGRSDNEQFF. DNA for the CDR3: TGCAGCGTTAGCGGGAGATCGGACAATGAGCAGTTCTTC.

This chain connects TRBV19 to TRBJ1-4; 7 bases line up with TRBD1. Per germline, CDR1 LNHDA and CDR2 SQIVND (reference sequence). The CDR3 sequence is 19 residues long. After removal of 0 bases from V and 13 bases from J, the junction contained 23 bases not matched to a gene. Written as DNA, the CDR3 is TGTGCCAGTAGTATAGATGGGACAGAGAATTTTGCAACTAACAAAAGACTGTTTTTT. Its translation is CASSIDGTENFATNKRLFF.

This clonotype was counted a few times. This sequence joins TRBV19 and TRBJ2-2; D gene unclear. Germline V gene sequence: CDR1 LNHDA, CDR2 SQIVND (reference sequence). CDR3 size: 15 residues. The ends were cut back, 5 bases at V and 1 base at J, with 11 bases in the middle. As DNA, the CDR3 is TGTGCCAGTAGTGTCAGAGTTTTGAACACCGGGGAGCTGTTTTTT. Translated, it gives CASSVRVLNTGELFF.

The V call is TRBV2, the J call TRBJ2-7, with TRBD1 matching 10 bases. Germline V CDR1 and CDR2: SNHLY, FYNNEI. The CDR3 consists of 14 residues. V dropped 1 base and J dropped 7; count of bases not matched to a gene: 4. For the CDR3, the DNA is TGTGCCAGCAGTGAAGGGACAGGGGGGCGGGAGCAGTACTTC. Its translation: CASSEGTGGREQYF.

V usage is TRBV9 and J usage is TRBJ2-1, with D possibly being TRBD2 (5 bases). Looked up from germline, CDR1 is SGDLS and CDR2 is YYNGEE. CDR3 length: 15 residues. The V end lost 1 base, the J end lost 1 base, and 9 bases lay between the germline ends. CDR3 DNA: TGTGCCAGCAGCGTAACTCCGGGATCCTACAATGAGCAGTTCTTC. Translation: CASSVTPGSYNEQFF.

This clonotype occurred many times. The chain employs TRBV27 and TRBJ2-1; 11 bases are a match to TRBD2. This CDR3 comprises 13 residues. The V gene end was trimmed by 10 bases and the J gene end by 5 bases; junction bases not matched to a gene: 4. Germline assignment: CDR1 MNHEY and CDR2 SMNVEV (reference sequence). The CDR3: CATGTSGNNEQFF. The CDR3, as DNA: TGTGCCACCGGGACTAGCGGCAACAATGAGCAGTTCTTC.